The rows below give T cell receptor beta chains drawn from one sample of a study of regulatory T cells in long-lasting Graves disease. TCRdb fed the multiplex PCR reads into MiXCR, producing one record per CDR3 protein. The sample consists of around 400,000 distinct CDR3 sequences, about 15% of them appearing once. These sequences were also reported in another study, on T cells in Graves' hyperthyroidism and ophthalmopathy.

This specimen consisted of peripheral blood mononuclear cells (PBMCs), obtained at new diagnosis, from a patient treated with antithyroid drugs. Receptors originate from a woman in her forties with Graves disease. Both conserved end residues are part of each CDR3. Fields, in order: CDR3 protein, V gene, J gene, D gene, CDR3 length. The D gene is left open where the match is weak.

CDR3 protein: CAWTGGGGTEAFF; V gene: TRBV30; J gene: TRBJ1-1; D gene: TRBD1; CDR3 length: 13
CDR3 protein: CSARDARDEQYF; V gene: TRBV20-1; J gene: TRBJ2-7; D gene: NA; CDR3 length: 12
CDR3 protein: CASNLRQSGNNSPLHF; V gene: TRBV2; J gene: TRBJ1-6; D gene: NA; CDR3 length: 16
CDR3 protein: CASSQEGTGRPLNTEAFF; V gene: TRBV3-1; J gene: TRBJ1-1; D gene: TRBD1; CDR3 length: 18
CDR3 protein: CATSDPTLGKLFF; V gene: TRBV24-1; J gene: TRBJ1-4; D gene: NA; CDR3 length: 13
CDR3 protein: CASSPRQGGGGTEAFF; V gene: TRBV11-3; J gene: TRBJ1-1; D gene: TRBD1; CDR3 length: 16
CDR3 protein: CATSERQGARTGELFF; V gene: TRBV24-1; J gene: TRBJ2-2; D gene: TRBD1; CDR3 length: 16
CDR3 protein: CATSEGQYEQYF; V gene: TRBV24-1; J gene: TRBJ2-7; D gene: TRBD1; CDR3 length: 12
CDR3 protein: CASSPRDTDTQYF; V gene: TRBV13; J gene: TRBJ2-3; D gene: NA; CDR3 length: 13
CDR3 protein: CASSYTGGGVGEQYF; V gene: TRBV6-5; J gene: TRBJ2-7; D gene: NA; CDR3 length: 15
CDR3 protein: CSATRQRSSYEQYF; V gene: TRBV20-1; J gene: TRBJ2-7; D gene: NA; CDR3 length: 14
CDR3 protein: CASSQDLQAGGDDLGFF; V gene: TRBV14; J gene: TRBJ1-4; D gene: NA; CDR3 length: 17
CDR3 protein: CASSLLGPYSSNQPQHF; V gene: TRBV28; J gene: TRBJ1-5; D gene: NA; CDR3 length: 17
CDR3 protein: CASSQDVSGSEQYF; V gene: TRBV3-1; J gene: TRBJ2-7; D gene: TRBD2; CDR3 length: 14
CDR3 protein: CASSERRSVTGELFF; V gene: TRBV2; J gene: TRBJ2-2; D gene: NA; CDR3 length: 15
CDR3 protein: CASSEVNRETQYF; V gene: TRBV2; J gene: TRBJ2-5; D gene: NA; CDR3 length: 13
CDR3 protein: CATETGDPGANVLTF; V gene: TRBV28; J gene: TRBJ2-6; D gene: TRBD1; CDR3 length: 15
CDR3 protein: CASSLALQPQHF; V gene: TRBV12-3/TRBV12-4; J gene: TRBJ1-5; D gene: NA; CDR3 length: 12
CDR3 protein: CATSAAAETQYF; V gene: TRBV15; J gene: TRBJ2-5; D gene: NA; CDR3 length: 12
CDR3 protein: CSARDLTPGVDEQFF; V gene: TRBV20-1; J gene: TRBJ2-1; D gene: NA; CDR3 length: 15
CDR3 protein: CSAWGAGVNTEAFF; V gene: TRBV20-1; J gene: TRBJ1-1; D gene: NA; CDR3 length: 14
CDR3 protein: CASSSRTSGSNNEQFF; V gene: TRBV12-3/TRBV12-4; J gene: TRBJ2-1; D gene: TRBD2; CDR3 length: 16
CDR3 protein: CASSQGPGGVVDYTF; V gene: TRBV4-1; J gene: TRBJ1-2; D gene: NA; CDR3 length: 15
CDR3 protein: CSVGPMGTSGYTF; V gene: TRBV29-1; J gene: TRBJ1-2; D gene: NA; CDR3 length: 13
CDR3 protein: CASSFVSTTGGFF; V gene: TRBV5-6; J gene: TRBJ2-1; D gene: TRBD1; CDR3 length: 13
CDR3 protein: CSARAWTPRTGPNYGYTF; V gene: TRBV20-1; J gene: TRBJ1-2; D gene: TRBD1; CDR3 length: 18
CDR3 protein: CASSTMGTSGRVSYNEQFF; V gene: TRBV27; J gene: TRBJ2-1; D gene: TRBD2; CDR3 length: 19
CDR3 protein: CASRTTSHNEQFF; V gene: TRBV11-3; J gene: TRBJ2-1; D gene: TRBD2; CDR3 length: 13
CDR3 protein: CASSPGTTDTQYF; V gene: TRBV18; J gene: TRBJ2-3; D gene: NA; CDR3 length: 13